Following are 18 T cell receptor beta chains from one sample sequenced in a study of tumor-infiltrating lymphocytes in oesophageal squamous cell carcinoma. TCRdb reprocessed the PCR reads with MiXCR, giving one entry per CDR3 protein. The table lists about 21,000 distinct CDR3 sequences, roughly two fifths of them singletons, with 37% in the top ten. The sequenced sample was esophageal tumor tissue. Receptors were obtained from a male donor with esophageal squamous cell carcinoma.

This clonotype was seen more than once but under ten times. The rearrangement uses TRBV7-6 and TRBJ2-5; a weak D match, TRBD1 (5 bases). The germline V gene has CDR1 SGHVS and CDR2 FNYEAQ. V was clipped by 5 bases and J by 4 bases, with 14 bases between them. The CDR3 sequence is 14 residues long. Here the CDR3 reads CASSPQVGRETQYF. The DNA for the CDR3 is TGTGCCAGCAGCCCACAGGTTGGCAGAGAGACCCAGTACTTC. The full variable domain, in which reference TRBV7-6 and TRBJ2-5 provide the parts outside the CDR3, is GAGVSQSPRYKVTKRGQDVALRCDPISGHVSLYWYRQALGQGPEFLTYFNYEAQQDKSGLPNDRFSAERPEGSISTLTIQRTEQRDSAMYRCASSPQVGRETQYFGPGTRLLVL.

This sequence joins TRBV6-1 and TRBJ2-7; TRBD2 agrees at 12 bases. The CDR3 is made up of 15 amino acids. The V gene end was trimmed by 5 bases and the J gene end by 7 bases; junction bases not matched to a gene: 9. Per germline, CDR1 MNHNS and CDR2 SASEGT. The CDR3 loop is CASSRTSGDANEQYF. CDR3 nucleotides: TGTGCCAGCAGTCGGACTAGCGGGGACGCCAATGAGCAGTACTTC.

This clonotype has at least ten counts. The chain has TRBV11-3 and TRBJ2-1, with 9 nucleotides matching TRBD1. The ends lost 2 bases at V and 9 bases at J; junction bases unmatched: 8. This CDR3 contains 15 residues. CDR1 is SGHNT and CDR2 is YENEEA in the germline V gene. CDR3 sequence reads: CASSLSGTGWGEQFF. As DNA, the CDR3 is TGTGCCAGCAGCTTATCTGGGACAGGGTGGGGTGAGCAGTTCTTC.

This rearrangement joins TRBV7-8 to TRBJ2-7; the match to TRBD2 covers 7 bases. V was clipped by 1 base and J by 0 bases; unmatched bases: 3. The CDR3 consists of 15 residues. From germline, CDR1 is SGHVS and CDR2 FQNEAQ. Written as DNA, the CDR3 is TGTGCCAGCAGCTTAGTAGCGGGCACCTCCTACGAGCAGTACTTC. Translating it yields CASSLVAGTSYEQYF.

The chain is built from TRBV6-1 and TRBJ2-4; a possible D gene is TRBD2 (6 bases). The DNA matches TRBJ2-1 better at its end, which makes the J call doubtful. Germline lookup yields CDR1 MNHNS and CDR2 SASEGT. This CDR3 spans 13 amino acids. As DNA, the CDR3 is TGTGCCAGCAGTGAAGGACCGGGAGATGAGCAGTTCTTC. This codes for CASSEGPGDEQFF.

This clonotype was detected only a few times. The rearrangement uses TRBV11-2 and TRBJ2-1, with 8 bases lining up with TRBD2. CDR3 size: 16 residues. Trimming at V came to 5 bases and at J to 3 bases, leaving 9 bases not matched to a gene. From germline, CDR1 is SGHAT and CDR2 FQNNGV. CDR3 bases: TGTGCCAGCAGCCGGCGGGGGAGCGGGGGCTACAATGAGCAGTTCTTC. This sequence encodes CASSRRGSGGYNEQFF.

This clonotype counts as medium-sized (0.01 to 0.1%). This chain connects TRBV7-9 to TRBJ1-4; D is unresolved. Germline V gene lookup returns CDR1 SEHNR and CDR2 FQNEAQ (reference sequence). This CDR3 comprises 14 residues. V lost 5 bases and J lost 8, with 15 bases in between. DNA for the CDR3: TGTGCCAGCAGCCCCTCCCAAACGAGGGAAAAACTGTTTTTT. It encodes CASSPSQTREKLFF.

This chain uses TRBV12-3 or TRBV12-4 with TRBJ2-5, with D possibly matching TRBD1 (5 bases). CDR3 length equals 13 residues. Trimming removed 6 bases at V and 5 bases at J, with 13 bases between. The CDR3 region has the DNA TGTGCCAGCAGCCTATCCCCAGGGGAGACCCAGTACTTC. It yields the protein CASSLSPGETQYF.

This clonotype appeared many times. V and J are TRBV6-6 and TRBJ1-1; D is uncertain. The CDR3 contains 14 residues. The germline V gene has CDR1 MNHNY and CDR2 SVGAGI (reference sequence). V was trimmed by 2 bases and J by 2 bases, leaving 9 bases between them. CDR3 in DNA: TGTGCCAGCAGTTACGGTGGCACTAACACTGAAGCTTTCTTT. Protein: CASSYGGTNTEAFF.

This clonotype is a singleton in its sample. The chain recombines TRBV15 with TRBJ2-3; 9 bases agree with TRBD2. The germline gives CDR1 LNHNV, CDR2 YYDKDF (reference sequence). V lost 4 bases and J lost 1; bases outside the gene matches: 3. The CDR3 length is 15 residues. CDR3 nucleotide sequence: TGTGCCACCAGCAAAAGGACTAGCGGCACAGATACGCAGTATTTT. Protein sequence: CATSKRTSGTDTQYF. The complete variable domain, with remaining parts taken from reference TRBV15 and TRBJ2-3, reads DAMVIQNPRYQVTQFGKPVTLSCSQTLNHNVMYWYQQKSSQAPKLLFHYYDKDFNNEADTPDNFQSRRPNTSFCFLDIRSPGLGDTAMYLCATSKRTSGTDTQYFGPGTRLTVL.

The chain is built from TRBV7-3 and TRBJ2-4; the D is unclear. The J call may be wrong; the DNA end is better matched by TRBJ2-5. The germline V gene has CDR1 SGHTA and CDR2 FQGTGA. The CDR3 extends over 11 amino acids. CDR3 region: CASQAQETQYF. The CDR3 DNA reads TGTGCCAGTCAGGCTCAAGAGACCCAGTACTTC.

This clonotype was detected ten times or more. This chain joins TRBV27 and TRBJ2-1; D unresolved. With 5 bases removed from V and 4 bases from J, the gap between germline ends came to 3 bases. The CDR3 is 11 amino acids. The germline CDR1 and CDR2 sequences are MNHEY and SMNVEV (reference sequence). The CDR3 bases are TGTGCCAGCAGTCTATACAATGAGCAGTTCTTC. It specifies CASSLYNEQFF.

This clonotype has a handful of counts. The V gene is TRBV7-6, the J gene TRBJ2-5; D may be TRBD1 (5 bases). The end of the DNA fits TRBJ2-1 better, so the J call may be wrong. Germline lookup yields CDR1 SGHVS and CDR2 FNYEAQ. CDR3 length: 13 amino acids. CDR3 residues: CASDRPTYNEQFF. As DNA, the CDR3 is TGTGCCAGCGACAGACCTACCTACAATGAGCAGTTCTTC.

The chain is built from TRBV7-6 and TRBJ2-1; D not certain. Looked up from germline, CDR1 is SGHVS and CDR2 is FNYEAQ. The CDR3 spans 14 residues. V lost 0 bases to trimming and J lost 2 bases, with 5 bases between them. The CDR3: CASSLAGTYNEQFF. The CDR3 region has the DNA TGTGCCAGCAGCTTAGCAGGGACCTACAATGAGCAGTTCTTC.

This clonotype appeared a few times. This chain links TRBV15 with TRBJ2-7; 7 bases map to TRBD1. V shed 2 bases and J 1 base; nucleotides not matched to a gene: 5. Per germline, CDR1 LNHNV and CDR2 YYDKDF (reference sequence). The length of the CDR3 is 15 residues. CDR3 DNA sequence: TGTGCCACCAGCAGATCCGAGACAGGGTCCTACGAGCAGTACTTC. It specifies CATSRSETGSYEQYF.

The sample holds many counts of this clonotype. The CDR3 ends on some other residue instead of the conserved phenylalanine or tryptophan, so this is likely a read error. The DNA is left out, because the CDR3 cannot be placed on it with certainty; the CDR3 is given as TCRdb lists it. The CDR3 reads CASTTGQGRYGYTFGS. This sequence joins TRBV7-9 and TRBJ2-7; TRBD1 reflects the table's D call only, with no check against the DNA. From germline, CDR1 is SEHNR and CDR2 FQNEAQ (reference sequence). Counting both end residues, the CDR3 totals 16 amino acids.

This clonotype was detected ten times or more. The V call is TRBV10-1, the J call TRBJ2-5; either TRBD1 or TRBD2 may supply D (5 bases each). CDR1 and CDR2 from the germline V gene are WNHNN and SYGVQD (reference sequence). The V and J ends lost 4 bases and 1 base respectively, with 16 bases between them. This CDR3 is built from 16 residues. The CDR3 DNA sequence: TGCGCCAGCAGTGCAACCGGGACGGCCATCCAAGAGACCCAGTACTTC. Translating it yields CASSATGTAIQETQYF.

This clonotype was seen repeatedly, ten times or more. The chain is built from TRBV2 and TRBJ1-2; TRBD1 matches 7 bases. The J segment lost 4 bases and the V segment lost 0 bases, leaving 5 bases of the junction unmatched. The CDR3 consists of 15 residues. Germline-derived CDR1 and CDR2 are SNHLY and FYNNEI. The CDR3 region has the DNA TGTGCCAGCAGTGAAGCGCCAGGGGGGTCCTATGGCTACACCTTC. This encodes CASSEAPGGSYGYTF. Together with reference TRBV2 and TRBJ1-2, the CDR3 gives the full variable domain: EPEVTQTPSHQVTQMGQEVILRCVPISNHLYFYWYRQILGQKVEFLVSFYNNEISEKSEIFDDQFSVERPDGSNFTLKIRSTKLEDSAMYFCASSEAPGGSYGYTFGSGTRLTVV.